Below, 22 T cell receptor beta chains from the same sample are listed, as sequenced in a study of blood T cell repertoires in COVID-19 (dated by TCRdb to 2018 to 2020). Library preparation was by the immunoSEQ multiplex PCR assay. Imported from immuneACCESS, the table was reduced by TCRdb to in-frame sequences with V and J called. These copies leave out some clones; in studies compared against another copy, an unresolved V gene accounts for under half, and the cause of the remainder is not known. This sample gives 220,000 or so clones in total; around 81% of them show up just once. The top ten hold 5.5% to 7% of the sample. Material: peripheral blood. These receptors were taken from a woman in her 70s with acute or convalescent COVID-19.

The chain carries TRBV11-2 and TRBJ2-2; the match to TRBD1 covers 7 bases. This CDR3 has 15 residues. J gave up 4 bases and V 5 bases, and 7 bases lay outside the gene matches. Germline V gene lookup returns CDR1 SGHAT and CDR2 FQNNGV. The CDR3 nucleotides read TGTGCCAGCAGCCAAATGGACAGGACCACCGGGGAGCTGTTTTTT. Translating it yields CASSQMDRTTGELFF.

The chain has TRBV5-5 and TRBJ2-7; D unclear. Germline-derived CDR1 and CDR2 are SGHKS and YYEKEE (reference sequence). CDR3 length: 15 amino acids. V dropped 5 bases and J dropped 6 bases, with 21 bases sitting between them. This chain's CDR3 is CASRLDSRWVGEQYF. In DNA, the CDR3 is TGTGCCAGCAGGCTCGACTCTAGGTGGGTAGGCGAGCAGTACTTC. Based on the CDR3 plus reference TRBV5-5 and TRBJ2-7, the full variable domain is DAGVTQSPTHLIKTRGQQVTLRCSPISGHKSVSWYQQVLGQGPQFIFQYYEKEERGRGNFPDRFSARQFPNYSSELNVNALLLGDSALYLCASRLDSRWVGEQYFGPGTRLTVT.

The chain's CDR3 is CATSDLKRETPYNEQFF. The CDR3 DNA follows: TGTGCCACCAGTGATTTGAAGCGGGAGACCCCCTACAATGAGCAGTTCTTC. V is TRBV24-1 and J is TRBJ2-1, with 8 bases lining up with TRBD2. CDR1 and CDR2 from the germline V gene are KGHDR and SFDVKD. With 0 bases clipped from V and 2 bases from J, the junction kept 5 bases outside the gene matches. This CDR3 region has 17 residues.

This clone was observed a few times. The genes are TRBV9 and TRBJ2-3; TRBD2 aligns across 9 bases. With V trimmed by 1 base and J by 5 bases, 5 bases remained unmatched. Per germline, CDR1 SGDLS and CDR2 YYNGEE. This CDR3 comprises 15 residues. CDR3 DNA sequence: TGTGCCAGCAGCGTATTAGCGGGAGTGAAAGATACGCAGTATTTT. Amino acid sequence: CASSVLAGVKDTQYF.

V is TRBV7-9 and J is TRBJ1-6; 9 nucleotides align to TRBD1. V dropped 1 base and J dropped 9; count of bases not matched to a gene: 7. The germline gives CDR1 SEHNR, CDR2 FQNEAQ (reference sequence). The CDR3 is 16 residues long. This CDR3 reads CASSLGGQGGRSPLHF. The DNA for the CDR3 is TGTGCCAGCAGCTTAGGGGGACAGGGAGGACGTTCACCCCTCCACTTT.

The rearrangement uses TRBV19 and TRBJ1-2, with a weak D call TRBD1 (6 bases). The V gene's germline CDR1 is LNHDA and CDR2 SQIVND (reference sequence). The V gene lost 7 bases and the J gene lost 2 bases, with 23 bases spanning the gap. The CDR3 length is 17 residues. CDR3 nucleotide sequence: TGTGCCAGTACCCCAACCGTCGACAGGCCGATGAACTATGGCTACACCTTC. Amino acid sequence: CASTPTVDRPMNYGYTF.

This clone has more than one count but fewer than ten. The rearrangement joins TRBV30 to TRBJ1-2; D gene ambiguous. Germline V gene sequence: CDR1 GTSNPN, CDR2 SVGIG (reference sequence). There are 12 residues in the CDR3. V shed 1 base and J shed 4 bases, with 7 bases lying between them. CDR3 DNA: TGTGCCTGGAGTGGAGGGCCCTATGGCTACACCTTC. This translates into CAWSGGPYGYTF.

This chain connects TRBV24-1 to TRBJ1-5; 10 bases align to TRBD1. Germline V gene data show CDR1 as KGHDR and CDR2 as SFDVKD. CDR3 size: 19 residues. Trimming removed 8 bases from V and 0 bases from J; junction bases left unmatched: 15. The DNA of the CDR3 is TGTGCCACCACACAAACCGGGACAGGGGAGAGTGGTAGCAATCAGCCCCAGCATTTT. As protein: CATTQTGTGESGSNQPQHF.

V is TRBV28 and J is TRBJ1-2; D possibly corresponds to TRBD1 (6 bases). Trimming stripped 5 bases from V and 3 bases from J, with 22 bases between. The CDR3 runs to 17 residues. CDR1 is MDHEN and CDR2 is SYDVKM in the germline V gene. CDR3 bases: TGTGCCAGCAGTGCATCATCCGGGGGGTCAGGGGACTATGGCTACACCTTC. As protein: CASSASSGGSGDYGYTF.

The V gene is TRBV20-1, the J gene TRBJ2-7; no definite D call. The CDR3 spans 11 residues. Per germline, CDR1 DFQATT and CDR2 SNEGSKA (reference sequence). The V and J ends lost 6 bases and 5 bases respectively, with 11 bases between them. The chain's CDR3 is CSAPRGHEQYF. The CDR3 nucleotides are TGCAGTGCCCCCAGAGGTCACGAGCAGTACTTC.

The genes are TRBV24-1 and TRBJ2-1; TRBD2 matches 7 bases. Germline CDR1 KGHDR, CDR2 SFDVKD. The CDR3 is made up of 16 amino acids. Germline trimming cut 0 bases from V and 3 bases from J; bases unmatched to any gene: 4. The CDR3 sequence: CATSDLSLANYNEQFF. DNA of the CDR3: TGTGCCACCAGTGATTTGTCACTAGCGAACTACAATGAGCAGTTCTTC.

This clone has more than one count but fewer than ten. DNA for the CDR3: TGTGCCAGCACCGAGGGGGGGAGAGACGCTTTCTTT. This gives the protein CASTEGGRDAFF. The chain uses TRBV12-3 or TRBV12-4 and TRBJ1-1; possible D gene TRBD1, 6 bases. The germline V and J ends were trimmed by 7 bases and 11 bases, with 17 bases remaining between them. The CDR3 has 12 amino acids.

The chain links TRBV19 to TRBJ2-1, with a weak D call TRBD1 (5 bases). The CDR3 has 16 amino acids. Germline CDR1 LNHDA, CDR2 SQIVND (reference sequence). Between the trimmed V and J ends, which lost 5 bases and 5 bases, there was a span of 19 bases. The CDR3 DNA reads TGTGCCAGTAGTGACCCCGCAGGGCGTTTACACAATGAGCAGTTCTTC. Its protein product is CASSDPAGRLHNEQFF.

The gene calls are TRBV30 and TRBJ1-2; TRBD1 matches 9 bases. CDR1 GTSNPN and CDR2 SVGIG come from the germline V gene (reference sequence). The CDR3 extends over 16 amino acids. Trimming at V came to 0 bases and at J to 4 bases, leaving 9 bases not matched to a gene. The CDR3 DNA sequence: TGTGCCTGGAGTGTCTGGACAGGGGAAGAATCCTATGGCTACACCTTC. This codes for CAWSVWTGEESYGYTF.

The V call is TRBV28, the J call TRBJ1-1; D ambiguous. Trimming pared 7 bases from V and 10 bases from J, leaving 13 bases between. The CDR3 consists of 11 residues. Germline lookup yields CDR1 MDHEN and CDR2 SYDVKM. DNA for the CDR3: TGTGCCAGCACCATTACGGGTAGAGCTTTCTTT. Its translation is CASTITGRAFF.

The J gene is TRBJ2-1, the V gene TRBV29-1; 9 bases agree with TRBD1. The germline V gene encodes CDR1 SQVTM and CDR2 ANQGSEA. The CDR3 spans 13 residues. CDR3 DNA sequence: TGCAGTACCGGGACAGGGAGATACAATGAGCAGTTCTTC. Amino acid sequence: CSTGTGRYNEQFF.

The CDR3 DNA sequence: TGTGCCACCAGTGACTCCGGGACTCTAAGGGGCTACACCTTC. Encoded protein: CATSDSGTLRGYTF. This chain connects TRBV24-1 to TRBJ1-2, with TRBD1 as a possible D gene (5 bases). The length of the CDR3 is 14 residues. The V gene's germline CDR1 is KGHDR and CDR2 SFDVKD. Trimming took 4 bases from V and 8 from J, leaving 16 bases between them.

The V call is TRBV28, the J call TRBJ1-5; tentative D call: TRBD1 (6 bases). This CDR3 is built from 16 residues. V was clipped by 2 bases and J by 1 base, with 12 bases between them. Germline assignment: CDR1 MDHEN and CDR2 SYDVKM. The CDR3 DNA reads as TGTGCCAGCAGTTTAGGGGGGGCTCAGAGCAATCAGCCCCAGCATTTT. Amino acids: CASSLGGAQSNQPQHF.

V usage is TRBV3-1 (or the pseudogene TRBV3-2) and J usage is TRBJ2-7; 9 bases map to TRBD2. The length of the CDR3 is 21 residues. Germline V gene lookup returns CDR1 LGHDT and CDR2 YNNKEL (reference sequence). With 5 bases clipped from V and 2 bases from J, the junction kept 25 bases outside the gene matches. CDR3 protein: CASSSTRGTRTSARGPYEQYF. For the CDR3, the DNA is TGTGCCAGCAGCTCGACCAGGGGGACGAGGACTAGCGCCAGAGGGCCCTACGAGCAGTACTTC.

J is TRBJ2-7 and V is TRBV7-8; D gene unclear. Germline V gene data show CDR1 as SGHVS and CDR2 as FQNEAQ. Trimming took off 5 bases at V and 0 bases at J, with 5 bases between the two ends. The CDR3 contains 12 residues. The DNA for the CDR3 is TGTGCCAGCAGCCGGAGCTCCTACGAGCAGTACTTC. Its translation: CASSRSSYEQYF.

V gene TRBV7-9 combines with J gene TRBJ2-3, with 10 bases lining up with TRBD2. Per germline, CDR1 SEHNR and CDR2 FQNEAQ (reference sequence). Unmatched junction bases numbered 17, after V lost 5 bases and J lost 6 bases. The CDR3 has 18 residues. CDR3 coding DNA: TGTGCCAGCAGCGACAGAAAAGGCAGCGGGAGGGCCGTGGATACGCAGTATTTT. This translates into CASSDRKGSGRAVDTQYF.

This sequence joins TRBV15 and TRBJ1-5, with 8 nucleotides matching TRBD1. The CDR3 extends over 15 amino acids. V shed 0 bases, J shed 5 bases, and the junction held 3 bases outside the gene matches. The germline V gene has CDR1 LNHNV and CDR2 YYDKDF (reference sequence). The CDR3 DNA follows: TGTGCCACCAGCAGAGACGACAGGGGAGATCAGCCCCAGCATTTT. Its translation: CATSRDDRGDQPQHF.